This TCR beta chain came from a study of T cell changes during pregnancy in multiple sclerosis (dated by TCRdb to about 2019). In the study overall: The study examined how the T cell repertoire changed over the course of pregnancy in women with multiple sclerosis.

In the germline V gene, CDR1 corresponds to SGHNT and CDR2 to YENEEA. After removal of 2 bases from V and 7 bases from J, the junction retains 6 bases not matched to a gene. The CDR3 holds 15 amino acids from the cysteine to the phenylalanine. The only DNA kept is the CDR3, 45 bases in frame from the first base. Library method: the immunoSEQ multiplex PCR assay. TCRdb obtained this table from immuneACCESS and retained in-frame rearrangements with V and J assigned. These tables miss some clones; where compared with another copy, unresolved V genes account for less than half of the shortfall, and the remainder is unexplained. A total of approximately 99,000 clones appear in this sample, about nine tenths of them only once. The ten largest clones represent about 0.75% of the sample. On this clone: Its recognized antigen is unknown. One base away there is no much larger clone; base qualities are not given.

The sequenced sample was peripheral blood, obtained in the second trimester of pregnancy. The V gene is TRBV11-3 and the J gene is TRBJ2-1, with TRBD2 identical over 9 junction bases. The receptor was isolated from a female donor in good health, enrolled as a control in a pregnancy study. Here the CDR3 is given as CASSLSSGIGNEQFF. The DNA sequence is as follows: TGTGCCAGCAGCTTATCTAGCGGGATAGGGAATGAGCAGTTCTTC.